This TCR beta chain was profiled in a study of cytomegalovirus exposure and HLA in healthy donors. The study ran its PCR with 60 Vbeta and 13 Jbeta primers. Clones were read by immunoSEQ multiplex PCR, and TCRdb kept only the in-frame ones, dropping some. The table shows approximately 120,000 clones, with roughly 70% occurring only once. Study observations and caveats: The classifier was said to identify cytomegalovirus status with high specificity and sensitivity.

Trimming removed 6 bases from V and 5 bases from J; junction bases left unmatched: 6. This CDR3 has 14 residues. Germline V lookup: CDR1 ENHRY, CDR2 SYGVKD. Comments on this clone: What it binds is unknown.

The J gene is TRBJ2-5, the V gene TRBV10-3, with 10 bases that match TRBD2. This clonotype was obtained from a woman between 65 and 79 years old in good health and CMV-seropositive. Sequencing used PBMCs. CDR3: CAIRSGGAGETQYF. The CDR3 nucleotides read TGTGCCATCAGGAGCGGGGGGGCCGGGGAGACCCAGTACTTC.